This T cell receptor beta chain was sequenced during a study of CD8+ T cells in alopecia areata. Treatment given: oral pan-JAK inhibitor, 5-10 mg twice daily. Using a FACSAria, the CD4+ and CD8+ T cells were sorted from the PBMCs. Investigators isolated RNA and reverse transcribed it into cDNA to act as the sequencing template. Using immunoSEQ multiplex PCR, the repertoire was profiled, and TCRdb retains in-frame clones only, with some absent. The profile shows around 190,000 clones, less than 70% of them singletons. This sequence originates from a human donor with alopecia areata. The sample was CD4+ T cells sorted from blood, taken around week 50, from a patient treated with tofacitinib.

The CDR3 region is CASSLEPRRNQPQHF. The CDR3 DNA sequence: TGTGCCAGCAGCTTAGAACCCCGGAGGAATCAGCCCCAGCATTTT. V and J are TRBV7-2 and TRBJ1-5, with D hard to call. The CDR3 is 15 amino acids. The ends were cut back, 1 base at V and 4 bases at J, with 11 bases in the middle. Germline CDR1 is SGHTA and CDR2 is FQGNSA.